This T cell receptor beta chain appears in the sequencing data of a study of response to subunit inactivated influenza vaccine. TCRdb independently ran MiXCR on the RT-PCR reads; one entry per CDR3 protein. The top ten clones hold 9.5% to 15% of a sample with about 520,000 distinct CDR3 sequences, approximately 11% of them seen once. CDR3 length: 14 amino acids. V gave up 4 bases and J gave up 15 bases; unmatched junction bases: 13. Germline assignment: CDR1 MNHEY and CDR2 SVGEGT. The specimen was PBMCs from blood, collected around seven weeks after vaccination. The chain has TRBV6-2 or TRBV6-3 and TRBJ2-1; the match to TRBD2 covers 9 bases. The TCR sequence derives from a man in his fifties or sixties who received an inactivated influenza vaccine. The CDR3 loop is CASSWPQIAGALFF. DNA of the CDR3: TGTGCCAGCAGTTGGCCTCAAATAGCGGGGGCGTTGTTCTTC.